Sequencing of this T cell receptor beta chain was carried out in a study of cytomegalovirus exposure and HLA in healthy donors (dated by TCRdb to about 2017). About the investigation overall: In an earlier analysis of under 750 of the donors, 250 to 350 Gb of sequence data and 90 million to 130 million unique TCR beta sequences from 180 million or so T cells were reported. To predict cytomegalovirus infection status, the study combined high-throughput TCR immunosequencing, statistical association of individual TCRs with disease status, and machine learning. To study patterns of TCR occurrence, a later analysis re-analyzed previously published TCR beta repertoires from several hundred donors and added high-resolution HLA genotyping. The T cell repertoires of 666 subjects were profiled by immunosequencing and related to cytomegalovirus serostatus. Both class I and class II loci were covered by HLA typing, at four-digit resolution. In addition to the first cohort of roughly 700 subjects, a separate validation cohort of approximately 120 different subjects was used. In a later genetic analysis, genome-wide SNP genotypes for 398 of the 666 donors were used, and that subset was treated as a discovery cohort. Rather than using new phenotypic data, the later analysis identified candidate immune exposures from TCR beta sequences and from how often those sequences occurred across donors. In an earlier analysis of 587 of the donors, high-throughput TCR beta sequencing was used to judge whether each TCR beta V gene segment behaved as functional or pseudogenic. Every discovery cohort repertoire had been produced on one sequencing platform. About 300 gigabases of sequencing data and 70 million to 95 million unique TCR sequences made up an early release that covered several hundred HLA-typed donors. Roughly five DR-DQ haplotypes were treated as single units for association and clustering because of strong linkage in the cohort. Alongside the repertoire data, information on donor age, sex, ethnicity and CMV serostatus was compiled. The number of donors typed differed by locus, with 629-630 for A, B, C, DRB1 and DQB1, roughly 520 for DQA1, some 570 for DPA1, and over 400 for DPB1. Of the roughly 410 genotyped donors, approximately 80% were placed in the genetic ancestry cluster associated with self-reported Caucasian donors. The study aimed to test whether signatures of past pathogen exposure could be identified by cataloging public T cell receptors. Among about 410 genotyped donors of the cohort, an average of around 250,000 unique TCR beta nucleotide sequences was sequenced per donor, of which about 18% were non-productive.

The germline V gene (reference sequence) specifies MNHEY as CDR1 and SMNVEV as CDR2. V and J lose 2 bases and 2 bases, and a span of 13 bases separates them. Including the terminal cysteine and phenylalanine, the CDR3 comprises 15 residues. Solely the CDR3 DNA is kept, with 45 bases framed from the first base. Receptor amplification or capture employed the immunoSEQ multiplex PCR assay. The multiplex PCR relied on a mix of 60 forward primers for TCR Vbeta segments and 13 reverse primers for TCR Jbeta segments. The CDR3 region of rearranged TCR beta genes was amplified from genomic DNA with a multiplex PCR assay. The Illumina HiSeq System was used to sequence the amplified TCR beta libraries as 87-base-pair reads. Concerning the study's data processing: A later analysis counted around 72 million unique TCR beta chains across the 500 to 850 repertoires, and some 11 million of these chains were shared by at least two donors. Raw reads were error-corrected and collapsed into unique sequences with a nearest-neighbor algorithm that merged closely related sequences to remove PCR and sequencing errors. V, D and J gene segments were assigned by aligning CDR3 sequences to IMGT reference sequences. Each retained sequence needed at least a six-nucleotide match to both a V gene segment and a J gene segment. Rearrangements were classified as productive when the CDR3 lacked stop codons and remained in frame with V and J, and all other rearrangements were classified as non-productive. CDR3 was defined according to IMGT convention as the region running from the second conserved V-encoded cysteine to the conserved J-encoded phenylalanine. The earlier analysis of around 640 of the donors excluded sequences that lacked an unambiguous match to a single V gene segment. In an earlier analysis of several hundred of the donors, V segments were called functional above 56.7% productive rearrangements and were called segregating when the between-donor standard deviation exceeded 5%. A statistical classification framework was developed to diagnose cytomegalovirus status using the catalog of TCR beta chain sequences. In a later analysis, TCR nucleotide sequences were compared against IMGT/GENE-DB human TR gene sequences so that V and J genes could be assigned. The TCRdist pipeline was used in a later analysis to assign CDR3 sequences and most-parsimonious VDJ recombination scenarios. In a later analysis, every TCR beta chain was defined by the combination of its CDR3 amino acid sequence and its V-gene family, and reads without a unique V-gene family were dropped. To address suspected cross-contamination and a sequencing artifact, a later analysis removed 592 highly shared, low-generation-probability nucleotide sequences. In a later analysis, a clonal expansion index for each public chain was calculated from normalized within-repertoire ranks of inferred template counts. A later analysis computed generation probabilities with a VDJ recombination model fitted to out-of-frame rearrangements, and checked the results against IGoR. In a later analysis, TCR-TCR, TCR-HLA and TCR-CMV co-occurrence was scored with hypergeometric tests, and a repertoire-size bias correction was applied to TCR pairs. In a later analysis, false discovery rates were estimated by permuting HLA or CMV assignments 20 times. A later analysis grouped co-occurring TCRs with DBSCAN, adding TCRdist sequence similarity when clustering within HLA-allele-positive subsets. Repertoires with fewer than 30,000 or more than 120,000 public chains were left out of co-occurrence clustering, as were five repertoires with anomalous nucleotide sharing. Held by TCRdb, this immuneACCESS table contains in-frame sequences only and omits some clones. Under half of the omission traces to an unresolved V gene where checked; the cause of the rest is unknown. V, J and clone size reflect that table, while D and trimming were determined from the DNA. A total of fewer than 200,000 clones appear in this sample, roughly 9.5% of them only once. The top ten clones comprise over 1% of the sample.

On this clone: Its antigen is unknown. Base qualities were left out, and no much larger clone turns up one base away.

The cohort was made up of about 670 healthy bone marrow donors. At the time of sampling, every cohort member was nominally healthy, though immune exposures that went unrecorded were likely present. The donor was CMV seropositive and belonged to the group of 250 to 300 seropositive cohort members. Each donor provided a peripheral blood sample, and peripheral blood mononuclear cells were used for TCR beta sequencing. Genomic DNA extraction from the blood cell samples was performed with the Qiagen DNeasy Blood Extraction Kit. General findings and caveats noted by the study authors: Most TCR sequences were seen in very few donors, while some public TCRs were found in many individuals. A later analysis found that TCR association rates varied across HLA loci, with DRB1 alleles showing the most associated TCRs and HLA-C alleles the fewest. V-gene and J-gene trimming of TCR beta chains was associated with a missense DCLRE1C variant in a later genetic analysis, and the association was replicated in an independent cohort. Three of the identified cytomegalovirus-associated TCR beta chains were confirmed in vitro to be specific for cytomegalovirus antigens. A further reported finding was that TCR beta sequences accurately predicted the HLA-A and HLA-B alleles for most subjects in the first cohort. Compared with equally common non-associated chains, HLA-associated TCR beta chains in a later analysis were more clonally expanded and had lower generation probabilities. Because counts were too low, more than 15 rarely observed V segments, including chromosome 9 orphons, were left out of the earlier analysis of roughly 600 of the donors. Because the 87-base-pair reads could not distinguish some IMGT-functional V segments, including TRBV6-2 and TRBV6-3, those segments were excluded. Because HLA typing was unavailable for some donors at each locus, only the typed subset was used in association tests. For the cohort, immune exposure information was limited to CMV serostatus. The sequencing pipeline was judged likely to have produced a cluster of highly shared sequence variants as a technical artifact. In this cohort, only TCR beta chains were sequenced, and detectable features were limited by the absence of alpha or paired-chain data. In a later genetic analysis, fewer N-insertions in productive TCRs were reported among donors in an Asian-associated ancestry cluster than the roughly 700-donor mean. In a later analysis, several top co-occurrence clusters were reported to appear linked to parvovirus B19, influenza, CMV and Epstein-Barr virus. A later analysis associated around 16,000 TCR beta sequences with specific HLA alleles at a false discovery rate of 0.05. Most CMV-associated TCR beta chains appeared to be HLA-restricted in a later analysis, and the HLA associations seemed to be driven largely by CMV exposure. It was suggested by the authors that the approach could potentially be generalized to other disease states and immunological phenotypes. In the study, approximately 160 TCR beta chains were listed as associated with cytomegalovirus. When HLA alleles, especially DR and DQ, strongly co-occurred, TCR associations were difficult to assign to individual alleles. In an earlier analysis of more than 500 of the donors, most TCR beta V segments appeared in productive rearrangements about 87% or about 30% of the time, broadly matching IMGT annotations. Linkage disequilibrium might explain the correlated functional status among segregating V segments, but an unknown experimental factor could not be ruled out. Presence/absence analyses assumed roughly uniform sequencing depth across donors, an assumption that may not hold. The classifier was reported to diagnose cytomegalovirus status with high specificity and sensitivity in both the original and validation cohorts.

The sequence joins TRBV27 to TRBJ2-7; perhaps TRBD1 is the D gene, with 8 bases matching. The clonotype comes from a woman in her thirties in good health and CMV-seropositive. The specimen was PBMCs. The CDR3 region has the sequence CASSLKQGGAYEQYF. At the DNA level, the sequence is TGTGCCAGCAGTTTAAAACAGGGGGGGGCCTACGAGCAGTACTTC.